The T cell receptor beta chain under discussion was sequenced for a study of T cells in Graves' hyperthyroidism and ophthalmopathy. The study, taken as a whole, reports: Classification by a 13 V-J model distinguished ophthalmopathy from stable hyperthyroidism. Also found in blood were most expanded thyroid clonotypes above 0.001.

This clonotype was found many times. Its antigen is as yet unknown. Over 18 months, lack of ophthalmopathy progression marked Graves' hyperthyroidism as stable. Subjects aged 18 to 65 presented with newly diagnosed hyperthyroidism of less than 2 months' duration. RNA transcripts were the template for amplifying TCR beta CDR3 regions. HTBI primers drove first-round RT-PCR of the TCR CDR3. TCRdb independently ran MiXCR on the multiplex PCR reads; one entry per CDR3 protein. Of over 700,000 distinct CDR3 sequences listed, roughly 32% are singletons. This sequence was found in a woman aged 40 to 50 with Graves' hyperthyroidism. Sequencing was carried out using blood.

CDR3 nucleotides: TGTGCCAGCAGCCCGGCGATGGGGGCGTTCAACGAGCAGTACTTC. Protein product: CASSPAMGAFNEQYF. The rearrangement links TRBV7-6 to TRBJ2-7; TRBD1 is a possible D gene (6 bases). The CDR3 is 15 amino acids. With 5 bases removed from V and 5 bases from J, the gap between germline ends came to 19 bases. Germline V lookup: CDR1 SGHVS, CDR2 FNYEAQ.